The clone carrying this T cell receptor beta chain occurred many times. These data are taken from a study of T cells after yellow fever vaccination. Template switching by 5'RACE produced TCR cDNA, adding a universal primer site and UMIs. TCRdb recomputed calls from the 5' RACE reads with MiXCR, one row per CDR3 protein. This table has more than 90,000 distinct CDR3 sequences, around 7.2% appearing once. Per the germline V gene, CDR1 is DFQATT and CDR2 is SNEGSKA (reference sequence). Trimming removed 0 bases at V and 3 bases at J, with 3 bases between. This CDR3 contains 11 residues. The sequence was obtained from a man aged 18-30 years who received the YFV17D yellow fever vaccine. Sequencing was performed on CD4+ T cells sorted from PBMCs, taken about 49 days after the first yellow fever vaccination. The chain links TRBV20-1 to TRBJ2-7; D is undetermined. This CDR3 reads CSARDYYEQYF. CDR3 nucleotides: TGCAGTGCTAGAGACTACTACGAGCAGTACTTC.